The TCR beta chain described here comes from a study of cytomegalovirus exposure and HLA in healthy donors (dated 2017 in TCRdb). Some background on the complete study: According to a later analysis, the approximately 120 validation repertoires were produced on the same platform as the 666 repertoires of the first cohort. The aim of the study was to test whether cataloging public T cell receptors could identify signatures of past pathogen exposure. In addition to the first cohort of approximately 670 subjects, a separate validation cohort of around 110 different subjects was used. To predict cytomegalovirus infection status, the study combined high-throughput TCR immunosequencing, statistical association of individual TCRs with disease status, and machine learning. The study at large found these results: The study gave a list of 150 to 200 TCR beta chains associated with cytomegalovirus. Of the cluster scores, roughly 95% were above 0 in a later analysis, which found that TCRs clustered in the first cohort also tended to co-occur in the 95 to 150 validation repertoires. In vitro tests confirmed that a few of the cytomegalovirus-associated TCR beta chains recognize cytomegalovirus antigens. Most TCR sequences were observed very rarely across donors, whereas some public TCRs were present in many individuals. According to the authors, the approach could potentially be generalized to other disease states and immunological phenotypes. A later analysis lacked HLA typing for the validation cohort, so it scored co-occurrence in that cohort across all 120 repertoires. The classifier was reported to diagnose cytomegalovirus status with high specificity and sensitivity in both the original cohort and the validation cohort.

Points on this clone: There is no known antigen for this receptor. The record has no base qualities; no much larger clone is one base away.

According to the germline V gene, CDR1 reads SNHLY and CDR2 reads FYNNEI. From cysteine to phenylalanine, the CDR3 is 14 amino acids long. The kept DNA is CDR3 alone, 42 bases in frame from the first base. Clipping removes 4 bases from V and 5 bases from J, with 7 as the unmatched junction base count. The donors were included in the validation cohort of 100 to 150 subjects, a group kept apart from the roughly 610-subject first cohort. Library preparation employed the immunoSEQ multiplex PCR assay. The study's own analysis went as follows. To diagnose cytomegalovirus status from the catalog of TCR beta chain sequences, a statistical classification framework was built. TCRdb took this table from immuneACCESS and kept in-frame rearrangements with V and J called. Such tables lack part of the clones; where checked against another copy, unresolved V genes explain under half of the gap, and the rest is unexplained. That table gives V, J and clone size, and the DNA gave D and trimming. This sample has 260,000 or so clones in its table, and roughly 89% of those were observed once. 2.6% of the sample lies in the top ten.

The TCR was taken from a man between 18 and 29 years old in good health and CMV-seronegative. Sequencing was performed on PBMCs. Recombination linked TRBV2 to TRBJ1-1, and 7 bases in between align with TRBD1. The DNA sequence follows: TGTGCCAGCAGTGCACAGGGGCCGCGGACTGAAGCTTTCTTT. This codes for CASSAQGPRTEAFF.